This T cell receptor (beta chain) was recorded in a study of immune evolution from preneoplasia to lung adenocarcinoma. Notes on the study in general: Later-stage lesions appeared to have more T cells, more diversity, less clonality. T cell clonality was higher in KRAS-mutant than EGFR-mutant or wild-type nodules.

Generated by immunoSEQ multiplex PCR, the TCRdb table keeps only in-frame clones and is missing some. The sample comprises 6,000 to 7,500 clones, over 65% of which are singletons, and 6% to 9% rests with the top ten. As to this clone: Its antigen is not known.

The CDR3 contains 15 residues. Germline V CDR1 and CDR2: WSHSY, SAAADI. V gave up 6 bases and J gave up 5 bases; unmatched junction bases: 12. Material: FFPE minimally invasive lung adenocarcinoma tissue. The rearrangement links TRBV10-2 to TRBJ1-2; TRBD1 agrees at 7 bases. This TCR came from a person between 60 and 80 years old with lung adenocarcinoma. CDR3 nucleotide sequence: TGCGCCAGCAGCCATAGACAGGGAGGATGGTATGGCTACACCTTC. Translation: CASSHRQGGWYGYTF.